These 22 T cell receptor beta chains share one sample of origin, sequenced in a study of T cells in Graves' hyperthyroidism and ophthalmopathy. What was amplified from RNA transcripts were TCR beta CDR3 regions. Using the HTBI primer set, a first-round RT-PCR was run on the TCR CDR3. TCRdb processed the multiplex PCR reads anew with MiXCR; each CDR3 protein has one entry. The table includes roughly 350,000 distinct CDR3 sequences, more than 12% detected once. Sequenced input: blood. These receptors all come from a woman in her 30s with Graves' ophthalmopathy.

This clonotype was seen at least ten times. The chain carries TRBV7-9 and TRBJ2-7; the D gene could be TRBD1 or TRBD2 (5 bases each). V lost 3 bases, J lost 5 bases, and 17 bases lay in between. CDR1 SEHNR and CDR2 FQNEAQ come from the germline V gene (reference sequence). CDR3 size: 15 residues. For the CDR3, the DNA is TGTGCCAGCAGCTTCCCAAGGAGAGGGGCAGACGAGCAGTACTTC. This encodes CASSFPRRGADEQYF.

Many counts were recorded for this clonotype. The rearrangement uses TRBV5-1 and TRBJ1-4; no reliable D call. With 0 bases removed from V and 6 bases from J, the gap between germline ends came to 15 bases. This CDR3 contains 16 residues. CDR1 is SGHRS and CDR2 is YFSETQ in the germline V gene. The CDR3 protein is CASSLEDLRDDEKLFF. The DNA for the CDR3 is TGCGCCAGCAGCTTGGAGGACCTGAGGGATGATGAAAAACTGTTTTTT. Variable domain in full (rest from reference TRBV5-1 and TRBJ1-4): KAGVTQTPRYLIKTRGQQVTLSCSPISGHRSVSWYQQTPGQGLQFLFEYFSETQRNKGNFPGRFSGRQFSNSRSEMNVSTLELGDSALYLCASSLEDLRDDEKLFFGSGTQLSVL.

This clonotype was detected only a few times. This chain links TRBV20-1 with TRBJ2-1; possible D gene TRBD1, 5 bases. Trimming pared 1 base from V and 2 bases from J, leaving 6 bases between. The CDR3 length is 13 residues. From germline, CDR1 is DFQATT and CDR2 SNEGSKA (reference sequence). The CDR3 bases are TGCAGTGCTAGAGGCAGGGCCTACAATGAGCAGTTCTTC. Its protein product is CSARGRAYNEQFF.

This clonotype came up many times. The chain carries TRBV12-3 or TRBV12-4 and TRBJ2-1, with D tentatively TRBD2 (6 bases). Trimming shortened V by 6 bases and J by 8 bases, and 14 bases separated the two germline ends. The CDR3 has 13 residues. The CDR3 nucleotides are TGTGCCAGCAGCGGGACTCCTATAGATGAGCAGTTCTTC. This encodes CASSGTPIDEQFF.

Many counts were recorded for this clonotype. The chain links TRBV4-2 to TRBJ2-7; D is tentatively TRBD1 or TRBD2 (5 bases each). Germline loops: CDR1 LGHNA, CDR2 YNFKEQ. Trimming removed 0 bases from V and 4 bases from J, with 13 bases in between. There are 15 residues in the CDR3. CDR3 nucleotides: TGTGCCAGCAGCCAAGAGGGGACGGATCTTTACGAGCAGTACTTC. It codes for CASSQEGTDLYEQYF.

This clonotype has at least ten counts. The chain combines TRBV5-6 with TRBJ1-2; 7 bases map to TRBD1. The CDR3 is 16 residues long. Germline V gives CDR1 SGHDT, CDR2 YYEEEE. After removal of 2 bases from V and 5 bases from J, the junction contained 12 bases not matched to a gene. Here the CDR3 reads CASSFEGASSPYGYTF. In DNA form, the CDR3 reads TGTGCCAGCAGCTTCGAGGGGGCGTCGAGTCCTTATGGCTACACCTTC.

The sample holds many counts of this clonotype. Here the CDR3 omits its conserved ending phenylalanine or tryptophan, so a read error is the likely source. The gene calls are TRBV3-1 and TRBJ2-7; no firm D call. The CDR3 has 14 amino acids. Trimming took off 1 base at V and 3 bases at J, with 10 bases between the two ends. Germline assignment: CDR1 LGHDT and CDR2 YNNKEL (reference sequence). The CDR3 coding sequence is TGTGCCAGCAGCCAAGGAGGAACTTACTACGAGCAGTACCTC. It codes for CASSQGGTYYEQYL.

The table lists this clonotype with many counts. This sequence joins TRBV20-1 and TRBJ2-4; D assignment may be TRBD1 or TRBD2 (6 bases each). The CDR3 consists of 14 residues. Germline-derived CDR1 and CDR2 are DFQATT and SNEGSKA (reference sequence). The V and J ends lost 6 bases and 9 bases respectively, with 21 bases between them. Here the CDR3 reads CSAMAGDASAIQYF. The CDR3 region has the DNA TGCAGTGCCATGGCAGGGGATGCTAGCGCCATTCAGTACTTC.

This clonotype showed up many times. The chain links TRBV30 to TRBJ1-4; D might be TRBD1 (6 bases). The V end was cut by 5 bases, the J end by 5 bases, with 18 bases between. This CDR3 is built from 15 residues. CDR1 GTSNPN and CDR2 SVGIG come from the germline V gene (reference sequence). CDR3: CAWDKTGLLNEKLFF. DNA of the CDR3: TGTGCCTGGGATAAGACAGGACTATTAAATGAAAAACTGTTTTTT.

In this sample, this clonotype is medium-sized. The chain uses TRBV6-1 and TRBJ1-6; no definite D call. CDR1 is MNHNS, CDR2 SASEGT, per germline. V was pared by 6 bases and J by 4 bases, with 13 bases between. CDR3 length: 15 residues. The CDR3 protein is CASRELVGYNSPLHF. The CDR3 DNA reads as TGTGCCAGCAGGGAGCTCGTGGGGTATAATTCACCCCTCCACTTT.

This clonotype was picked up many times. CDR3 region: CASSFHRGGSYEQYF. Here the CDR3 DNA reads TGTGCCAGCAGTTTTCACAGGGGTGGTTCCTACGAGCAGTACTTC. The chain couples TRBV12-3 or TRBV12-4 to TRBJ2-7; 7 bases map to TRBD1. The CDR3 sequence is 15 residues long. The junction had 6 bases not matched to a gene; V was cut back by 3 bases and J by 1 base.

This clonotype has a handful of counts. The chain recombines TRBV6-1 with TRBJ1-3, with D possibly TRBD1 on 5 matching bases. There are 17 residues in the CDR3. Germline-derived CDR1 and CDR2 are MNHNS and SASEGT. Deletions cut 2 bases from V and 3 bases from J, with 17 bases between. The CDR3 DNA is TGTGCCAGCAGTGAAAGGGTGACACGGGGCTTTGGAAACACCATATATTTT. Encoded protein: CASSERVTRGFGNTIYF.

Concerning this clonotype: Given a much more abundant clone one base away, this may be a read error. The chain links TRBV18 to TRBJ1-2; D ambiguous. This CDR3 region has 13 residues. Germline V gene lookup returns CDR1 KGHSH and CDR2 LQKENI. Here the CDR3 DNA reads TGTGCCAGCTCACCTCAGCAAAACTATGACTACACCTTC. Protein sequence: CASSPQQNYDYTF. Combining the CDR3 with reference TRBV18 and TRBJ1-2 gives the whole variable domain NAGVMQNPRHLVRRRGQEARLRCSPMKGHSHVYWYRQLPEEGLKFMVYLQKENIIDESGMPKERFSAEFPKEGPSILRIQQVVRGDSAAYFCASSPQQNYDYTFGSGTRLTVV.

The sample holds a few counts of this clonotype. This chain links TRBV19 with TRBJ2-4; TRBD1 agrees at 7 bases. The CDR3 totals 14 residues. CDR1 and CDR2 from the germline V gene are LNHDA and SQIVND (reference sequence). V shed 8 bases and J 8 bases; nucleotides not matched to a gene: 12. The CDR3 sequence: CASVLRQGADIQYF. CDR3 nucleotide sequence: TGTGCCAGTGTACTAAGACAGGGAGCAGACATTCAGTACTTC.

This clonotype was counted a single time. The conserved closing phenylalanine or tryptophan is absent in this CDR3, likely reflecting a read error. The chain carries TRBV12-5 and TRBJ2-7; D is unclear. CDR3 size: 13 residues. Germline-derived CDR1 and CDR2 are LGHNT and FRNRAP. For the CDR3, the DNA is TGTGCTAGTGGTTTGGCAGGAGATTACGGGCAGTACCTC. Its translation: CASGLAGDYGQYL.

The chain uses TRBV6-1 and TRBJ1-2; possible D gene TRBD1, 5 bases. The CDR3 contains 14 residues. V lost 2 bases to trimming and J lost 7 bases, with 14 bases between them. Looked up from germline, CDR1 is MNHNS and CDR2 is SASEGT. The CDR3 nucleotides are TGTGCCAGCAGTGAAACAGGCCCCTTAAGTGGCTACACCTTC. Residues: CASSETGPLSGYTF.

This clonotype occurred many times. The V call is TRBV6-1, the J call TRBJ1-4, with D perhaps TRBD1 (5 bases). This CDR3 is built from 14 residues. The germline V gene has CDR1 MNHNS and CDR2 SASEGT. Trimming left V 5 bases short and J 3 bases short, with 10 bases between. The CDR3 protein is CASSYRGANEKLFF. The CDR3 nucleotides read TGTGCCAGCAGTTATAGGGGAGCTAATGAAAAACTGTTTTTT.

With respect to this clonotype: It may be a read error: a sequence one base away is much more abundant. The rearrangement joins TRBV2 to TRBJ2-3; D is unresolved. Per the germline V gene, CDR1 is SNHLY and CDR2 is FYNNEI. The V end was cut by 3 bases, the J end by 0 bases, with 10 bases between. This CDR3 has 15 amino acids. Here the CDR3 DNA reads TGTGCCAGCAGTGAGGGGTCGTCTAGCACAGATACGCAGTATTTT. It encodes CASSEGSSSTDTQYF.

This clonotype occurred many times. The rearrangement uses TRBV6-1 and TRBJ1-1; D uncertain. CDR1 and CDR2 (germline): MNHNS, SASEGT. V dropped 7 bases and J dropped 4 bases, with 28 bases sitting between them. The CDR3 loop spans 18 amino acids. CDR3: CASTPYFGFSGVFTEAFF. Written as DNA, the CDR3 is TGTGCCAGCACCCCCTACTTCGGTTTTTCGGGTGTTTTCACTGAAGCTTTCTTT.

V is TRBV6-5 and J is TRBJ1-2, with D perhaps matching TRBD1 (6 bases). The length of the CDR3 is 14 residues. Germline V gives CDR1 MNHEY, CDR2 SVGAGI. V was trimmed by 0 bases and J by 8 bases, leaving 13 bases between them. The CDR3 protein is CASSYSTIGGGYTF. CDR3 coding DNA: TGTGCCAGCAGTTACTCTACCATAGGGGGGGGCTACACCTTC.

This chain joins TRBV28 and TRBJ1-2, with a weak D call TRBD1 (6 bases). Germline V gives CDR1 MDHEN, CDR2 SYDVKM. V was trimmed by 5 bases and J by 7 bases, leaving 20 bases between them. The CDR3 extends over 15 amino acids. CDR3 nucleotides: TGTGCCAGCAGTCAAACAGACAGGCGGGGGACTGGCTACACCTTC. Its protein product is CASSQTDRRGTGYTF.

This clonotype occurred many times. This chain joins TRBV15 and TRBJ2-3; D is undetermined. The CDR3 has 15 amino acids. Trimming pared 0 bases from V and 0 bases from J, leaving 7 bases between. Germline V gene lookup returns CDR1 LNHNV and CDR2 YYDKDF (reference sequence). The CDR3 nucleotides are TGTGCCACCAGCAGAGATCTGGACAGCACAGATACGCAGTATTTT. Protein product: CATSRDLDSTDTQYF.